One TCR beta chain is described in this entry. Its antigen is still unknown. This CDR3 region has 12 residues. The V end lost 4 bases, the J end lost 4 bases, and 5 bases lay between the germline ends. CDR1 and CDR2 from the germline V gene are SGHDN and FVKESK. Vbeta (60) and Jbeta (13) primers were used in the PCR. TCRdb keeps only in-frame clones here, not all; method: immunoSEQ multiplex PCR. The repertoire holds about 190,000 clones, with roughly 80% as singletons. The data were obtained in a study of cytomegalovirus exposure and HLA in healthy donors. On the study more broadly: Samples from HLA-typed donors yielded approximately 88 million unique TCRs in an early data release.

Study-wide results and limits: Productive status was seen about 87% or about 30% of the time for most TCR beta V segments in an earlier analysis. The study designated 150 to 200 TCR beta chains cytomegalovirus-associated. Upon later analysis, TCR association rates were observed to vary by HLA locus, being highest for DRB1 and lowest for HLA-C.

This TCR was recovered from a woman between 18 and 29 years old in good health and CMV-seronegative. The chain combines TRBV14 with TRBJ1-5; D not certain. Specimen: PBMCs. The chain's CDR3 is CASSLINQPQHF. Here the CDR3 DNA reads TGTGCCAGCAGCCTCATTAATCAGCCCCAGCATTTT.